A single sample is the source of the 4 T cell receptor beta chains below, sequenced in a study of blood T cell repertoires in COVID-19. Libraries were prepared by immunoSEQ multiplex PCR; TCRdb keeps only in-frame clonotypes and omits some of them. The data show fewer than 350,000 clones, around 90% seen once. Specimen: PBMCs or T cells enriched from blood (not recorded which). The receptors stem from a woman aged 30 to 39 who had recovered from COVID-19.

The V and J genes are TRBV30 and TRBJ2-5, with a weak D call TRBD2 (5 bases). The ends were cut back, 0 bases at V and 4 bases at J, with 12 bases in the middle. CDR3 length equals 14 residues. Germline assignment: CDR1 GTSNPN and CDR2 SVGIG (reference sequence). Here the CDR3 reads CAWSVGGSGETQYF. As DNA, the CDR3 is TGTGCCTGGAGTGTAGGAGGAAGCGGAGAGACCCAGTACTTC.

The gene calls are TRBV7-2 and TRBJ1-3, with D possibly being TRBD1 (5 bases). Deletions cut 5 bases from V and 0 bases from J, with 14 bases between. This CDR3 is built from 16 residues. Germline V gene data show CDR1 as SGHTA and CDR2 as FQGNSA. The CDR3 region is CASSARGTASGNTIYF. CDR3 in DNA: TGTGCCAGCAGCGCCCGGGGGACCGCCTCTGGAAACACCATATATTTT.

This clone was counted once. The chain employs TRBV7-9 and TRBJ2-7, with TRBD2 identical over 9 bases. The germline V gene encodes CDR1 SEHNR and CDR2 FQNEAQ (reference sequence). Losses at the gene ends were 1 base for V and 1 base for J; bases not matched to a gene: 2. The length of the CDR3 is 15 residues. CDR3 bases: TGTGCCAGCAGCTTAGTAGCGGGGGTATCCTACGAGCAGTACTTC. Protein product: CASSLVAGVSYEQYF.

V and J are TRBV6-5 and TRBJ1-5; D perhaps matches TRBD1 (5 bases). Germline values: CDR1 MNHEY, CDR2 SVGAGI. Trimming removed 5 bases at V and 6 bases at J, with 14 bases between. The CDR3 length is 14 residues. In DNA form, the CDR3 reads TGTGCCAGCAGTCCCTTGGGGGGGGGTCAGCCCCAGCATTTT. Protein: CASSPLGGGQPQHF.